Included here is one T cell receptor beta chain sequence, with context. Its antigen is as yet unknown. This sample is drawn from a study of beta chain features in type 1 diabetes. The study, taken as a whole, reports: Among all four CD4+ subsets, Type 1 diabetes patients had TCRB CDR3s that were moderately but significantly shorter.

Per germline, CDR1 SGHTA and CDR2 FQGNSA. V lost 5 bases and J lost 3; bases outside the gene matches: 11. The CDR3 runs to 18 residues. Since all of the isolated RNA was reverse transcribed, expressed TCRB transcripts were what got sequenced. The table came from immunoSEQ multiplex PCR; TCRdb's copy has only in-frame clones and leaves some out. Of almost 350,000 clones listed, over 7% are singletons. The source material was central memory CD4+ T cells from blood. The receptor was derived from a man aged 30 to 39 with type 1 diabetes. The chain links TRBV7-2 to TRBJ2-1, with 12 nucleotides matching TRBD2. CDR3 region: CASSPLLTSGGLYNEQFF. In DNA, the CDR3 is TGTGCCAGCAGCCCCCTCCTGACTAGCGGGGGTCTCTACAATGAGCAGTTCTTC. Looking up the rest from reference TRBV7-2 and TRBJ2-1 gives the full variable domain: GAGVSQSPSNKVTEKGKDVELRCDPISGHTALYWYRQSLGQGLEFLIYFQGNSAPDKSGLPSDRFSAERTGGSVSTLTIQRTQQEDSAVYLCASSPLLTSGGLYNEQFFGPGTRLTVL.